Below, one T cell receptor beta chain is given with its context. The PCR had 60 Vbeta and 13 Jbeta primers. Clones were read by immunoSEQ multiplex PCR, and TCRdb kept only the in-frame ones, dropping some. The data contain 95,000 to 150,000 clones, 77% of them singletons. Germline values: CDR1 SGDLS, CDR2 YYNGEE. The CDR3 extends over 13 amino acids. The V gene lost 0 bases and the J gene lost 6 bases, with 8 bases spanning the gap. The data were obtained in a study of cytomegalovirus exposure and HLA in healthy donors. This receptor was taken from a human donor in good health. The sample was PBMCs. The chain couples TRBV9 to TRBJ2-3, with D possibly TRBD1 on 6 matching bases. The CDR3 protein is CASSVATGDTQYF. CDR3 nucleotides: TGTGCCAGCAGCGTAGCTACAGGGGATACGCAGTATTTT.